The clone carrying this T cell receptor beta chain has more than one count but fewer than ten. One end of the junction varies from germline; a read error may be responsible. This CDR3 region has 9 residues. Germline V CDR1 and CDR2: SGHDT, YYEEEE. The data stem from a study of T-cell reconstitution after alpha-beta-depleted transplantation in children. Researchers prepared the TCRbeta library using unique molecular identifiers, the study reports. MiXCR, applied by TCRdb to the PCR reads, yields one record per CDR3 protein. Of about 580,000 distinct CDR3 sequences listed, approximately 30% were seen once; the top ten hold about a third.

The chain couples TRBV5-6 to TRBJ2-4; no clear D. The clonotype comes from a boy in the first two years of life with Wiskott-Aldrich syndrome, due to receive a stem cell transplant. Source: PBMCs, taken before TCRalphabeta/CD19-depleted stem cell transplant. CDR3 bases: TGTGCCAGCAGCCACGACCGCGGCTTC. This translates into CASSHDRGF.